One sample yielded the 22 T cell receptor beta chains listed below, sequenced in a study of beta chain features in type 1 diabetes. Notes on the study in general: Researchers report that Type 1 diabetes patients had moderately but significantly shorter TCRB CDR3s across all four CD4+ subsets.

These TCRs' antigens remain unknown. Expressed TCRB transcripts were sequenced, since all the RNA that had been isolated was reverse transcribed. Some clones are missing from TCRdb's copy, which holds only in-frame ones; the method was immunoSEQ multiplex PCR. The sample includes about 250,000 clones, around 9.9% of them seen just once. Sequencing was carried out using naive CD4+ T cells from blood. All receptors come from a man aged 30 to 39 with type 1 diabetes.

The chain joins TRBV19 to TRBJ2-7; 10 positions match TRBD1. The V gene's germline CDR1 is LNHDA and CDR2 SQIVND (reference sequence). The V segment lost 4 bases and the J segment 6 bases; nucleotides outside the gene matches: 12. The CDR3 is 16 residues long. CDR3 sequence (DNA): TGTGCCAGTAGTACCGGGACAGGGGCGATCAGGAGCGAGCAGTACTTC. This encodes CASSTGTGAIRSEQYF.

This clone was observed a few times. The chain carries TRBV5-1 and TRBJ2-3; TRBD2 agrees at 10 bases. The CDR3 length is 15 residues. CDR1 and CDR2 from the germline V gene are SGHRS and YFSETQ. The junction had 6 bases not matched to a gene; V was cut back by 3 bases and J by 5 bases. CDR3 sequence reads: CASSYSGGRGDTQYF. The CDR3 DNA reads as TGCGCCAGCAGCTATAGCGGGGGGCGAGGAGATACGCAGTATTTT. Filled out from reference TRBV5-1 and TRBJ2-3, the complete variable domain reads KAGVTQTPRYLIKTRGQQVTLSCSPISGHRSVSWYQQTPGQGLQFLFEYFSETQRNKGNFPGRFSGRQFSNSRSEMNVSTLELGDSALYLCASSYSGGRGDTQYFGPGTRLTVL.

V and J are TRBV2 and TRBJ2-5, with D unresolved. Germline V gene data show CDR1 as SNHLY and CDR2 as FYNNEI. Trimming removed 2 bases at V and 7 bases at J, with 5 bases between. This CDR3 spans 11 amino acids. The CDR3 protein is CASSERVTQYF. DNA of the CDR3: TGTGCCAGCAGTGAACGGGTGACCCAGTACTTC. Full variable domain (remainder filled in from reference TRBV2 and TRBJ2-5): EPEVTQTPSHQVTQMGQEVILRCVPISNHLYFYWYRQILGQKVEFLVSFYNNEISEKSEIFDDQFSVERPDGSNFTLKIRSTKLEDSAMYFCASSERVTQYFGPGTRLLVL.

This clone was recorded a few times. The chain employs TRBV29-1 and TRBJ1-1; TRBD1 is a possible D gene (6 bases). The CDR3 is made up of 13 amino acids. Trimming took 1 base from V and 2 from J, leaving 8 bases between them. Germline V gene lookup returns CDR1 SQVTM and CDR2 ANQGSEA. CDR3 region: CSVEGQVNTEAFF. In DNA form, the CDR3 reads TGCAGCGTTGAAGGACAGGTTAACACTGAAGCTTTCTTT.

This clone was found a few times. This sequence joins TRBV9 and TRBJ1-2, with a possible D match to TRBD1 (5 bases). The CDR3 is 16 residues long. Germline V lookup: CDR1 SGDLS, CDR2 YYNGEE. Trimming cost V 0 bases and J 6 bases, with 18 bases left between them. CDR3 DNA sequence: TGTGCCAGCAGCGTAGCTTGGGGGGGATGGAAGGATGGCTACACCTTC. Its protein product is CASSVAWGGWKDGYTF.

This chain uses TRBV2 with TRBJ2-5; 9 bases map to TRBD2. Losses at the gene ends were 3 bases for V and 5 bases for J; bases not matched to a gene: 7. Germline V gene data show CDR1 as SNHLY and CDR2 as FYNNEI. CDR3 length equals 15 residues. The CDR3 loop reads CASSDSSGGGETQYF. Here the CDR3 DNA reads TGTGCCAGCAGTGATAGTAGCGGGGGAGGGGAGACCCAGTACTTC.

This clone was observed a few times. The chain employs TRBV29-1 and TRBJ2-7, with TRBD1 matching over 8 bases. The CDR3 spans 13 residues. V shed 6 bases and J 0 bases; nucleotides not matched to a gene: 4. Germline V gene data show CDR1 as SQVTM and CDR2 as ANQGSEA. In DNA form, the CDR3 reads TGCAGCGTGGCCGGACAGGGCTCCTACGAGCAGTACTTC. As protein: CSVAGQGSYEQYF.

The genes are TRBV30 and TRBJ2-2; D gene ambiguous. The CDR3 extends over 13 amino acids. Trimming left V 4 bases short and J 6 bases short, with 12 bases between. Germline CDR1 GTSNPN, CDR2 SVGIG (reference sequence). CDR3 nucleotide sequence: TGTGCCTGGATGGCAGGTTGGTCCGGGGAGCTGTTTTTT. Amino acid sequence: CAWMAGWSGELFF.

A few counts support this clone. The J gene is TRBJ2-5, the V gene TRBV6-5, with D maybe TRBD1 (6 bases). Deletions cut 6 bases from V and 7 bases from J, with 15 bases between. The CDR3 runs 13 residues. Germline CDR1 MNHEY, CDR2 SVGAGI. CDR3 loop: CASSQDRGGTQYF. The DNA for the CDR3 is TGTGCCAGCAGCCAGGACAGAGGGGGGACCCAGTACTTC.

In this sample, this clone turned up a few times. The chain joins TRBV5-1 to TRBJ2-1; maybe TRBD2 (6 bases). V lost 4 bases, J lost 9 bases, and 17 bases lay in between. Germline V CDR1 and CDR2: SGHRS, YFSETQ. This CDR3 has 14 amino acids. CDR3 sequence reads: CASSLGRGSGEQFF. In DNA, the CDR3 is TGCGCCAGCAGCCTCGGGCGGGGAAGTGGTGAGCAGTTCTTC. The full variable domain, its missing parts supplied by reference TRBV5-1 and TRBJ2-1, is KAGVTQTPRYLIKTRGQQVTLSCSPISGHRSVSWYQQTPGQGLQFLFEYFSETQRNKGNFPGRFSGRQFSNSRSEMNVSTLELGDSALYLCASSLGRGSGEQFFGPGTRLTVL.

This clone was counted a few times. The V gene is TRBV6-5, the J gene TRBJ2-4; 8 bases agree with TRBD1. J gave up 4 bases and V 4 bases, and 0 bases lay outside the gene matches. CDR1 and CDR2 from the germline V gene are MNHEY and SVGAGI. The CDR3 has 13 amino acids. This chain's CDR3 is CASSWTGKNIQYF. CDR3 DNA: TGTGCCAGCAGTTGGACAGGGAAAAACATTCAGTACTTC.

CDR3 DNA: TGCGCCAGCAGCTTGGACTCGTCGAGCCCTGAAGCTTTCTTT. This codes for CASSLDSSSPEAFF. V usage is TRBV5-1 and J usage is TRBJ1-1; D unresolved. CDR3 length: 14 residues. The ends were cut back, 0 bases at V and 6 bases at J, with 12 bases in the middle. Germline values: CDR1 SGHRS, CDR2 YFSETQ.

This chain joins TRBV9 and TRBJ2-5; 7 bases align to TRBD2. Germline V gene sequence: CDR1 SGDLS, CDR2 YYNGEE. The CDR3 is 16 amino acids. V lost 1 base and J lost 4; bases outside the gene matches: 10. CDR3 residues: CASSVSVGLVPETQYF. The CDR3 region has the DNA TGTGCCAGCAGCGTAAGCGTAGGACTAGTGCCAGAGACCCAGTACTTC.

This clone has just a few counts. The rearrangement links TRBV2 to TRBJ2-2, with 9 bases fitting TRBD1. This CDR3 has 15 residues. The V segment lost 2 bases and the J segment 5 bases; nucleotides outside the gene matches: 3. Germline V gene data show CDR1 as SNHLY and CDR2 as FYNNEI. The CDR3, as DNA: TGTGCCAGCAGTGAATACAGGGGGCCTACCGGGGAGCTGTTTTTT. It translates to CASSEYRGPTGELFF.

This chain joins TRBV4-2 and TRBJ2-5, with TRBD2 identical over 11 bases. Germline CDR1 is LGHNA and CDR2 is YNFKEQ. V trimming: 0 bases; J trimming: 1 base; junction bases outside the gene matches: 7. The CDR3 length is 18 residues. The CDR3 sequence is CASSQDGLAGGRQETQYF. DNA of the CDR3: TGTGCCAGCAGCCAAGATGGCCTAGCGGGGGGCCGCCAAGAGACCCAGTACTTC.

The chain has TRBV21-1 and TRBJ2-7; TRBD2 was called by the table and not checked on the DNA. TRBV21-1 has pseudogene status. The CDR3 sequence is 17 residues long. The CDR3 loop reads CASSKVLRPFKIYEQYF. The CDR3 DNA sequence: TGTGCCAGCAGCAAAGTACTTCGCCCCTTTAAAATCTACGAGCAGTACTTC.

This chain links TRBV9 with TRBJ1-6, with unresolved D. Trimming cost V 4 bases and J 4 bases, with 9 bases left between them. The germline gives CDR1 SGDLS, CDR2 YYNGEE. The CDR3 spans 14 residues. CDR3 DNA: TGTGCCAGCAGCTTCGGACTGTATAATTCACCCCTCCACTTT. This encodes CASSFGLYNSPLHF. Looking up the rest from reference TRBV9 and TRBJ1-6 gives the full variable domain: DSGVTQTPKHLITATGQRVTLRCSPRSGDLSVYWYQQSLDQGLQFLIQYYNGEERAKGNILERFSAQQFPDLHSELNLSSLELGDSALYFCASSFGLYNSPLHFGNGTRLTVT.

The V gene is TRBV19, the J gene TRBJ2-5, with D possibly being TRBD1 (5 bases). V was clipped by 3 bases and J by 2 bases, with 10 bases between them. Germline CDR1 reads LNHDA; CDR2 reads SQIVND (reference sequence). The CDR3 is 14 amino acids. CDR3 bases: TGTGCCAGTAGTATGCGACAGACTCAAGAGACCCAGTACTTC. It yields the protein CASSMRQTQETQYF. Together with reference TRBV19 and TRBJ2-5, the CDR3 gives the full variable domain: DGGITQSPKYLFRKEGQNVTLSCEQNLNHDAMYWYRQDPGQGLRLIYYSQIVNDFQKGDIAEGYSVSREKKESFPLTVTSAQKNPTAFYLCASSMRQTQETQYFGPGTRLLVL.

Only one count was recorded for this clone. The chain recombines TRBV7-2 with TRBJ1-5; D not resolved. CDR1 is SGHTA and CDR2 is FQGNSA in the germline V gene. The CDR3 spans 13 residues. Deletions cut 1 base from V and 9 bases from J, with 10 bases between. CDR3 coding DNA: TGTGCCAGCAGCTTAGGAGGGTTAGGGCCCCAGCATTTT. This encodes CASSLGGLGPQHF.

The chain carries TRBV7-2 and TRBJ2-3, with D possibly TRBD2 on 5 matching bases. The CDR3 is 15 amino acids. CDR1 and CDR2 from the germline V gene are SGHTA and FQGNSA. The V end lost 5 bases, the J end lost 1 base, and 13 bases lay between the germline ends. CDR3: CASSRYYGGTDTQYF. The CDR3 DNA reads TGTGCCAGCAGCAGATATTACGGGGGCACAGATACGCAGTATTTT.

The genes are TRBV5-1 and TRBJ1-1; 8 bases are a match to TRBD1. The germline gives CDR1 SGHRS, CDR2 YFSETQ. V lost 3 bases, J lost 5 bases, and 6 bases stayed unmatched. The length of the CDR3 is 14 residues. CDR3 protein: CASSSSGGLTEAFF. The DNA for the CDR3 is TGCGCCAGCAGCTCCTCAGGGGGCCTGACTGAAGCTTTCTTT. The whole variable domain, remainder taken from reference TRBV5-1 and TRBJ1-1, is KAGVTQTPRYLIKTRGQQVTLSCSPISGHRSVSWYQQTPGQGLQFLFEYFSETQRNKGNFPGRFSGRQFSNSRSEMNVSTLELGDSALYLCASSSSGGLTEAFFGQGTRLTVV.

The chain uses TRBV4-2 and TRBJ2-1, with 7 bases identical to TRBD1. The CDR3 covers 15 residues. Germline V gives CDR1 LGHNA, CDR2 YNFKEQ. V shed 2 bases and J 8 bases; nucleotides not matched to a gene: 9. CDR3 coding DNA: TGTGCCAGCAGCCAAATAGACAGGGTCAGCGATGAGCAGTTCTTC. Translation gives CASSQIDRVSDEQFF.